These 23 T cell receptor beta chains were all obtained from the same sample, sequenced in a study of Ad26.COV2.S vaccination and SARS-CoV-2 variants. Using immunoSEQ multiplex PCR, the repertoire was profiled, and TCRdb retains in-frame clones only, with some absent. The sample lists some 320,000 clones; about 85% were seen once. The treatment here: roughly 19 received Ad26.COV2.S at low or high dose, single or two shots; several received placebo; per-sample allocation not given. At day 63 after the first vaccine or placebo injection, samples were drawn. Material: peripheral blood, obtained in a trial of Ad26.COV2.S vaccine versus placebo. These receptors were obtained from a person aged 18-60 years who received the Ad26.COV2.S COVID-19 vaccine or a placebo.

Note on this clone: This sample includes further DNA sequences coding for the same CDR3. The chain joins TRBV5-1 to TRBJ2-7; TRBD1 matches at 8 bases. V dropped 4 bases and J dropped 2; count of bases not matched to a gene: 5. The CDR3 has 14 amino acids. Germline CDR1 is SGHRS and CDR2 is YFSETQ. The CDR3 nucleotides are TGCGCCAGCAGCAGCGGACAGGGAGCCTACGAGCAGTACTTC. Its translation is CASSSGQGAYEQYF.

This clone was detected a few times. The rearrangement links TRBV6-2 or TRBV6-3 to TRBJ2-7, with D possibly matching TRBD1 (6 bases). V was trimmed by 6 bases and J by 1 base, leaving 22 bases between them. CDR3 length equals 17 residues. Germline CDR1 reads MNHEY; CDR2 reads SVGEGT. CDR3 nucleotides: TGTGCCAGCAGCATTTACCTCCTACGACAGGCATCCTACGAGCAGTACTTC. This codes for CASSIYLLRQASYEQYF.

The chain has TRBV4-1 and TRBJ1-6; 8 positions match TRBD1. The germline CDR1 and CDR2 sequences are MGHRA and YSYEKL. The J segment lost 9 bases and the V segment lost 2 bases, leaving 9 bases of the junction unmatched. There are 16 residues in the CDR3. CDR3 amino acids: CASSQLGTGIGSPLHF. The CDR3, as DNA: TGCGCCAGCAGCCAACTCGGGACAGGAATCGGTTCACCCCTCCACTTT.

The chain's CDR3 is CASSQGQARVGGYTF. The CDR3 DNA is TGTGCCAGCAGCCAGGGACAGGCTAGAGTTGGGGGCTACACCTTC. The chain carries TRBV4-2 and TRBJ1-2; 8 positions match TRBD1. V was clipped by 3 bases and J by 8 bases; unmatched bases: 11. The CDR3 consists of 15 residues. Germline CDR1 LGHNA, CDR2 YNFKEQ.

This sequence joins TRBV19 and TRBJ1-1; no firm D call. The germline gives CDR1 LNHDA, CDR2 SQIVND (reference sequence). Trimming cost V 3 bases and J 7 bases, with 9 bases left between them. The CDR3 spans 12 residues. DNA of the CDR3: TGTGCCAGTAGTATGCGGGCGGGTGAAGCTTTCTTT. This sequence encodes CASSMRAGEAFF.

The chain combines TRBV6-5 with TRBJ1-2; D is ambiguous. The length of the CDR3 is 14 residues. The V end was cut by 6 bases, the J end by 4 bases, with 15 bases between. CDR1 and CDR2 (germline): MNHEY, SVGAGI. The CDR3 DNA is TGTGCCAGCAGCTCCATGGCAGTGACCTATGGCTACACCTTC. Its protein product is CASSSMAVTYGYTF.

A single count supports this clone. The rearrangement links TRBV4-2 to TRBJ2-1; 7 nucleotides align to TRBD2. This CDR3 has 14 amino acids. J gave up 4 bases and V 3 bases, and 3 bases lay outside the gene matches. Looked up from germline, CDR1 is LGHNA and CDR2 is YNFKEQ. The CDR3 sequence is CASSQVGGYNEQFF. CDR3 in DNA: TGTGCCAGCAGCCAGGTCGGGGGGTACAATGAGCAGTTCTTC.

The chain recombines TRBV5-1 with TRBJ2-2; D is possibly TRBD1 (6 bases). Germline V gives CDR1 SGHRS, CDR2 YFSETQ. There are 14 residues in the CDR3. The V and J ends lost 7 bases and 1 base respectively, with 11 bases between them. The CDR3 sequence is CASDQGLNTGELFF. CDR3 coding DNA: TGCGCCAGCGATCAGGGGTTGAACACCGGGGAGCTGTTTTTT.

This chain links TRBV27 with TRBJ2-7; D tentatively reads TRBD1 or TRBD2 (6 bases each). In germline, CDR1 is MNHEY, CDR2 SMNVEV (reference sequence). The CDR3 extends over 13 amino acids. The ends were cut back, 2 bases at V and 10 bases at J, with 15 bases in the middle. The CDR3 DNA is TGTGCCAGCAGTTTAGAGGGGGGAGGTTCTCAGTACTTC. Its protein is CASSLEGGGSQYF.

The chain couples TRBV7-2 to TRBJ1-1; D gene ambiguous. V was trimmed by 2 bases and J by 10 bases, leaving 17 bases between them. Per germline, CDR1 SGHTA and CDR2 FQGNSA. CDR3 size: 14 residues. The DNA of the CDR3 is TGTGCCAGCAGCTTATTGGCCGGAAGAGGAATAGCTTTCTTT. This gives the protein CASSLLAGRGIAFF.

The chain recombines TRBV7-9 with TRBJ2-1; D is perhaps TRBD2 (5 bases). Trimming stripped 2 bases from V and 0 bases from J, with 8 bases between. Germline CDR1 reads SEHNR; CDR2 reads FQNEAQ (reference sequence). The CDR3 length is 15 residues. The CDR3 sequence is CASSLPGSSYNEQFF. CDR3 sequence (DNA): TGTGCCAGCAGCTTACCGGGGAGCTCCTACAATGAGCAGTTCTTC.

This chain connects TRBV6-5 to TRBJ1-3; D is possibly TRBD1 (5 bases). CDR3 length equals 14 residues. V was pared by 11 bases and J by 0 bases, with 14 bases between. Germline V gene sequence: CDR1 MNHEY, CDR2 SVGAGI. The CDR3 loop reads CAGKTDSSGNTIYF. The DNA of the CDR3 is TGTGCCGGAAAGACAGATTCCTCTGGAAACACCATATATTTT.

The chain joins TRBV20-1 to TRBJ1-1, with D perhaps TRBD1 (5 bases). Trimming pared 4 bases from V and 7 bases from J, leaving 10 bases between. Looked up from germline, CDR1 is DFQATT and CDR2 is SNEGSKA (reference sequence). The CDR3 has 11 amino acids. DNA for the CDR3: TGCAGTGCTACTCGACAGAGTGAAGCTTTCTTT. Translating gives CSATRQSEAFF.

The rearrangement uses TRBV10-2 and TRBJ1-3; D remains ambiguous. V dropped 0 bases and J dropped 0 bases, with 6 bases sitting between them. There are 15 residues in the CDR3. Germline assignment: CDR1 WSHSY and CDR2 SAAADI. The CDR3 DNA reads TGCGCCAGCAGTGAGTCGTGGTACTCTGGAAACACCATATATTTT. The encoded protein is CASSESWYSGNTIYF.

Points on this clone: Other DNA sequences in the same sample also yield this CDR3. CDR3 DNA: TGTGCCAGCAGCCGGGGGGTGAACACTGAAGCTTTCTTT. Amino acid sequence: CASSRGVNTEAFF. The chain employs TRBV7-3 and TRBJ1-1; TRBD1 is a possible D gene (5 bases). The germline CDR1 and CDR2 sequences are SGHTA and FQGTGA. The CDR3 spans 13 residues. V gave up 5 bases and J gave up 0 bases, with 7 bases separating them. Supplemented by reference TRBV7-3 and TRBJ1-1, the full variable domain reads GAGVSQTPSNKVTEKGKYVELRCDPISGHTALYWYRQSLGQGPEFLIYFQGTGAADDSGLPNDRFFAVRPEGSVSTLKIQRTERGDSAVYLCASSRGVNTEAFFGQGTRLTVV.

The rearrangement links TRBV6-1 to TRBJ1-1; TRBD1 matches at 12 bases. The CDR3 has 16 residues. Trimming at V came to 3 bases and at J to 3 bases, leaving 5 bases not matched to a gene. The germline CDR1 and CDR2 sequences are MNHNS and SASEGT. The CDR3 sequence: CASSEGQGARDTEAFF. The CDR3 bases are TGTGCCAGCAGTGAGGGACAGGGGGCGAGGGACACTGAAGCTTTCTTT.

V is TRBV28 and J is TRBJ1-1; 7 nucleotides match TRBD1. Germline V gene lookup returns CDR1 MDHEN and CDR2 SYDVKM. J gave up 4 bases and V 3 bases, and 8 bases lay outside the gene matches. The CDR3 is 15 amino acids. The CDR3, as DNA: TGTGCCAGCAGTTTTATTTCAGGGGGAGGCACTGAAGCTTTCTTT. Translation gives CASSFISGGGTEAFF.

This CDR3 reads CASSSILQGAGELFF. In DNA form, the CDR3 reads TGTGCCAGCAGCTCCATCCTACAGGGGGCCGGGGAGCTGTTTTTT. This chain joins TRBV13 and TRBJ2-2; 8 positions match TRBD1. V lost 4 bases, J lost 6 bases, and 7 bases stayed unmatched. The CDR3 sequence is 15 residues long. CDR1 PRHDT and CDR2 FYEKMQ come from the germline V gene (reference sequence).

This clone has just one count. The sample holds other DNA sequences that translate to the same CDR3. This chain links TRBV18 with TRBJ1-1; D unclear. V lost 4 bases and J 1 base, leaving 7 bases between the germline ends. Germline V gene data show CDR1 as KGHSH and CDR2 as LQKENI. The CDR3 loop spans 13 amino acids. The CDR3 region has the DNA TGTGCCAGCTCACGACAAGCGAACACTGAAGCTTTCTTT. Amino acids: CASSRQANTEAFF.

The chain combines TRBV9 with TRBJ1-3; D unclear. From germline, CDR1 is SGDLS and CDR2 YYNGEE. The CDR3 has 15 residues. Deletions cut 3 bases from V and 2 bases from J, with 12 bases between. This CDR3 is CASSGAAAPGNTIYF. In DNA form, the CDR3 reads TGTGCCAGCAGCGGCGCCGCGGCGCCTGGAAACACCATATATTTT.

This chain connects TRBV10-1 to TRBJ2-3; TRBD1 or TRBD2 may be the D gene (6 bases each). Trimming took off 0 bases at V and 4 bases at J, with 11 bases between the two ends. This CDR3 contains 15 residues. Germline values: CDR1 WNHNN, CDR2 SYGVQD (reference sequence). The CDR3, as DNA: TGCGCCAGCAGTGAGTCCCGTGGGGGGCCAGATACGCAGTATTTT. Protein product: CASSESRGGPDTQYF.

Concerning this clone: Additional DNA sequences in this sample encode the identical CDR3. V usage is TRBV5-1 and J usage is TRBJ2-2, with D perhaps matching TRBD2 (5 bases). Germline values: CDR1 SGHRS, CDR2 YFSETQ. The CDR3 is 15 residues long. Trimming took 0 bases from V and 1 from J, leaving 7 bases between them. CDR3 region: CASSLGTENTGELFF. The CDR3, as DNA: TGCGCCAGCAGCTTGGGGACTGAGAACACCGGGGAGCTGTTTTTT.

This clone was picked up one time. The rearrangement uses TRBV5-1 and TRBJ2-1; possibly TRBD2 for D (7 bases). The germline gives CDR1 SGHRS, CDR2 YFSETQ. The CDR3 runs 15 residues. Trimming pared 4 bases from V and 9 bases from J, leaving 20 bases between. CDR3 residues: CASSPQVGGQGEQFF. CDR3 DNA: TGCGCCAGCAGCCCACAAGTCGGGGGGCAGGGTGAGCAGTTCTTC.